Each of the 27 T cell receptor beta chains below was sequenced from the same sample in a study of neurological immune-mediated disorders. TCRdb re-analysed the 5' RACE reads in MiXCR, keeping a single row per CDR3 protein. The table shows about 55,000 distinct CDR3 sequences, with 4.2% occurring only once. Input material: PBMCs. These receptors came from a man aged 50 to 59 with multiple sclerosis.

This clonotype has ten or more counts. J is TRBJ1-3 and V is TRBV4-1; a weak D match, TRBD1 (5 bases). V lost 3 bases and J 0 bases, leaving 15 bases between the germline ends. Per the germline V gene, CDR1 is MGHRA and CDR2 is YSYEKL. The CDR3 spans 17 residues. CDR3 DNA: TGCGCCAGCAGCCACCGGGACGGGTCAAGCTCTGGAAACACCATATATTTT. Its protein product is CASSHRDGSSSGNTIYF.

In its sample, this clonotype was seen many times. The V gene is TRBV20-1, the J gene TRBJ2-4, with D possibly being TRBD1 (6 bases). Trimming removed 5 bases from V and 0 bases from J, with 17 bases in between. Germline CDR1 DFQATT, CDR2 SNEGSKA (reference sequence). The CDR3 runs 16 residues. CDR3 sequence: CSARYDRRLAKNIQYF. CDR3 in DNA: TGCAGTGCTCGTTATGACAGGAGATTAGCCAAAAACATTCAGTACTTC.

This clonotype was recorded many times. The chain joins TRBV9 to TRBJ2-6; tentative D call: TRBD2 (5 bases). Germline CDR1 reads SGDLS; CDR2 reads YYNGEE. V was pared by 5 bases and J by 4 bases, with 10 bases between. This CDR3 contains 14 residues. CDR3 nucleotide sequence: TGTGCCAGCAGAGAGGGCTCCGGGGCCAACGTCCTGACTTTC. This sequence encodes CASREGSGANVLTF. Full variable domain (remainder filled in from reference TRBV9 and TRBJ2-6): DSGVTQTPKHLITATGQRVTLRCSPRSGDLSVYWYQQSLDQGLQFLIQYYNGEERAKGNILERFSAQQFPDLHSELNLSSLELGDSALYFCASREGSGANVLTFGAGSRLTVL.

The chain joins TRBV13 to TRBJ2-7; D is undetermined. Trimming removed 0 bases at V and 2 bases at J, with 8 bases between. The CDR3 consists of 14 residues. Germline V CDR1 and CDR2: PRHDT, FYEKMQ (reference sequence). The CDR3 loop is CASSLGAPTYEQYF. The CDR3 DNA is TGTGCCAGCAGCTTAGGGGCCCCTACCTACGAGCAGTACTTC.

The table lists this clonotype with many counts. The junction and the germline gene differ at one end; a read error may be behind it. The rearrangement uses TRBV20-1 and TRBJ1-1; TRBD1 matches at 7 bases. CDR1 and CDR2 from the germline V gene are DFQATT and SNEGSKA (reference sequence). The CDR3 consists of 13 residues. CDR3 sequence reads: CSAIRGGPTGAFF. The CDR3 DNA follows: TGCAGTGCAATCAGGGGGGGCCCCACTGGAGCTTTCTTT.

This clonotype was seen ten or more times. For the CDR3, the DNA is TGCGCCAGCAGCTTAGAGGGAGGCAATGAGCAGTTCTTC. Translation: CASSLEGGNEQFF. The chain carries TRBV5-1 and TRBJ2-1; D perhaps matches TRBD2 (6 bases). Germline V gene sequence: CDR1 SGHRS, CDR2 YFSETQ. The CDR3 consists of 13 residues. Trimming pared 2 bases from V and 6 bases from J, leaving 9 bases between.

Of note for this clonotype: This could be a read error, since a much larger clone is one nucleotide away. The conserved closing phenylalanine or tryptophan is absent in this CDR3, likely reflecting a read error. The rearrangement uses TRBV9 and TRBJ2-7; tentatively, D is TRBD1 (7 bases). CDR3 size: 16 residues. Looked up from germline, CDR1 is SGDLS and CDR2 is YYNGEE. V lost 3 bases, J lost 4 bases, and 20 bases lay in between. DNA for the CDR3: TGTGCCAGCAGCGCCCCCCAGTCAGGGGGAGGATACGAGCAGTACATC. Translated: CASSAPQSGGGYEQYI.

This clonotype was seen at least ten times. The chain carries TRBV6-5 and TRBJ2-3, with D perhaps matching TRBD1 or TRBD2 (5 bases each). CDR3 length: 14 residues. The V end lost 5 bases, the J end lost 2 bases, and 11 bases lay between the germline ends. Germline assignment: CDR1 MNHEY and CDR2 SVGAGI. The CDR3 sequence is CASSAGRPTDTQYF. CDR3 nucleotide sequence: TGTGCCAGCAGTGCAGGGAGACCCACAGATACGCAGTATTTT.

The gene calls are TRBV3-1 and TRBJ1-6; D may be TRBD1 (6 bases). The CDR3 length is 15 residues. V was clipped by 4 bases and J by 7 bases, with 14 bases between them. The germline CDR1 and CDR2 sequences are LGHDT and YNNKEL (reference sequence). CDR3 sequence: CASSPGQPQNSPLHF. CDR3 nucleotides: TGTGCCAGCAGCCCCGGACAGCCGCAGAATTCACCCCTCCACTTT.

A note on this clonotype: This may arise from a read error, as a much more abundant clone is one base away. V gene TRBV15 combines with J gene TRBJ2-6, with D perhaps matching TRBD1 (6 bases). CDR1 is LNHNV and CDR2 is YYDKDF in the germline V gene (reference sequence). The CDR3 is 19 amino acids. The CDR3 coding sequence is TGTGTCACCAGCAGCCCCAGGGGTGACTCGTTCACGGGGGCCAACGTCCTGACTTTC. Its protein product is CVTSSPRGDSFTGANVLTF.

The chain carries TRBV7-2 and TRBJ2-7; D possibly corresponds to TRBD2 (6 bases). V lost 6 bases, J lost 2 bases, and 14 bases lay in between. The CDR3 is made up of 14 amino acids. Per germline, CDR1 SGHTA and CDR2 FQGNSA. This chain's CDR3 is CASSRELTTYEQYF. CDR3 in DNA: TGTGCCAGCAGTCGGGAGCTGACTACCTACGAGCAGTACTTC.

In this sample, this clonotype turned up a few times. The chain uses TRBV7-9 and TRBJ2-1, with D maybe TRBD1 (5 bases). CDR1 SEHNR and CDR2 FQNEAQ come from the germline V gene (reference sequence). Trimming pared 6 bases from V and 2 bases from J, leaving 14 bases between. This CDR3 has 15 amino acids. The CDR3 nucleotides read TGTGCCAGCAGTCGCAGGGTAGTCGCCTACAATGAGCAGTTCTTC. As protein: CASSRRVVAYNEQFF.

Notes on this clonotype: Because it lacks the conserved phenylalanine or tryptophan at the end, this CDR3 is likely a read error. The chain carries TRBV20-1 and TRBJ2-4; 9 positions match TRBD1. The CDR3 runs 18 residues. V gave up 1 base and J gave up 1 base; unmatched junction bases: 11. Germline V gene sequence: CDR1 DFQATT, CDR2 SNEGSKA (reference sequence). The CDR3 coding sequence is TGCAGTGCTAGAGTAGGGACAGGGTTCGGGCTTGCCAAAAACATTCAGTACAAC. It specifies CSARVGTGFGLAKNIQYN.

The chain uses TRBV20-1 and TRBJ1-5; the D gene is possibly TRBD1 (5 bases). With 3 bases removed from V and 5 bases from J, the gap between germline ends came to 14 bases. The germline V gene has CDR1 DFQATT and CDR2 SNEGSKA (reference sequence). The CDR3 consists of 14 residues. CDR3 coding DNA: TGCAGTGCTAGGGGGGGGGAGAAGCATCAGCCCCAGCATTTT. It yields the protein CSARGGEKHQPQHF.

This clonotype has at least ten counts. V is TRBV5-1 and J is TRBJ2-3; 7 positions match TRBD2. The germline V gene encodes CDR1 SGHRS and CDR2 YFSETQ. With 3 bases clipped from V and 3 bases from J, the junction kept 10 bases outside the gene matches. This CDR3 is built from 16 residues. The CDR3 reads CASSSLLAHGTDTQYF. CDR3 sequence (DNA): TGCGCCAGCAGCTCCCTACTAGCGCATGGGACAGATACGCAGTATTTT.

This clonotype was recorded many times. The chain employs TRBV10-3 and TRBJ2-5; the D gene is possibly TRBD2 (6 bases). Germline V gives CDR1 ENHRY, CDR2 SYGVKD. V was pared by 5 bases and J by 3 bases, with 10 bases between. The CDR3 is made up of 13 amino acids. The CDR3 loop is CAISTGGEETQYF. The CDR3 DNA is TGTGCCATCAGTACCGGGGGAGAAGAGACCCAGTACTTC.

In this sample, this clonotype turned up many times. The rearrangement joins TRBV5-1 to TRBJ2-7; 8 bases fit TRBD2. The germline CDR1 and CDR2 sequences are SGHRS and YFSETQ. After removal of 4 bases from V and 7 bases from J, the junction contained 13 bases not matched to a gene. CDR3 size: 15 residues. The CDR3 DNA reads TGCGCCAGCAGCCCCCTCTCGGGGGGGGGGTGGGAGCAGTACTTC. Translated: CASSPLSGGGWEQYF.

The rearrangement links TRBV7-3 to TRBJ2-3; D is uncertain. V was cut by 0 bases and J by 2 bases, with 3 bases left in between. CDR1 SGHTA and CDR2 FQGTGA come from the germline V gene. This CDR3 region has 13 residues. CDR3: CASSLTATDTQYF. The CDR3 DNA reads as TGTGCCAGCAGCTTAACGGCCACAGATACGCAGTATTTT.

This clonotype has ten or more counts. The DNA of the CDR3 is TGCGCCAGCAGCTTGGGGGGGCCAGGAGGGTCCTACGAGCAGTACTTC. It translates to CASSLGGPGGSYEQYF. The chain uses TRBV5-1 and TRBJ2-7, with D possibly called TRBD1 or TRBD2 (6 bases each). The germline gives CDR1 SGHRS, CDR2 YFSETQ. V dropped 0 bases and J dropped 1 base, with 14 bases sitting between them. CDR3 length equals 16 residues.

At least ten counts were recorded for this clonotype. The rearrangement links TRBV20-1 to TRBJ2-5, with D unclear. The germline CDR1 and CDR2 sequences are DFQATT and SNEGSKA (reference sequence). The V end was cut by 5 bases, the J end by 5 bases, with 21 bases between. CDR3 size: 15 residues. The CDR3 here is CSAPQVLESRETQYF. CDR3 nucleotides: TGCAGTGCTCCCCAGGTGCTAGAGAGTAGGGAGACCCAGTACTTC.

There are many counts of this clonotype. The V call is TRBV5-1, the J call TRBJ2-3; 9 positions agree with TRBD1. The CDR3 has 15 residues. With 4 bases clipped from V and 5 bases from J, the junction kept 8 bases outside the gene matches. CDR1 is SGHRS, CDR2 YFSETQ, per germline. The chain's CDR3 is CASSLTGGQVDTQYF. The CDR3 DNA sequence: TGCGCCAGCAGCCTTACAGGGGGCCAGGTAGATACGCAGTATTTT.

V is TRBV20-1 and J is TRBJ2-3; the D is unclear. Trimming removed 2 bases at V and 10 bases at J, with 13 bases between. Germline V gene data show CDR1 as DFQATT and CDR2 as SNEGSKA (reference sequence). The CDR3 runs 12 residues. The CDR3 loop is CSARMGSAAQYF. CDR3 bases: TGCAGTGCTAGAATGGGTTCGGCGGCGCAGTATTTT.

Many counts were recorded for this clonotype. The chain links TRBV29-1 to TRBJ2-2, with 9 bases aligning to TRBD1. Germline values: CDR1 SQVTM, CDR2 ANQGSEA. Trimming took 6 bases from V and 3 from J; bases not matched to a gene: 5. The CDR3 extends over 14 amino acids. This CDR3 reads CSVDRGWDTGELFF. The CDR3 DNA reads TGCAGCGTGGACAGGGGCTGGGACACCGGGGAGCTGTTTTTT.

At least ten counts were recorded for this clonotype. V gene TRBV5-1 combines with J gene TRBJ2-4, with D perhaps matching TRBD1 (6 bases). The CDR3 totals 15 residues. Trimming cost V 7 bases and J 0 bases, with 14 bases left between them. CDR1 SGHRS and CDR2 YFSETQ come from the germline V gene. The CDR3 coding sequence is TGCGCCAGCCGCCCAGGGGATATAGCCAAAAACATTCAGTACTTC. Translation gives CASRPGDIAKNIQYF.

This clonotype was observed many times. This chain joins TRBV6-5 and TRBJ2-7, with 8 bases identical to TRBD2. V dropped 2 bases and J dropped 3; count of bases not matched to a gene: 3. The germline CDR1 and CDR2 sequences are MNHEY and SVGAGI. This CDR3 has 14 amino acids. CDR3 in amino acids: CASSYAGGVYEQYF. Here the CDR3 DNA reads TGTGCCAGCAGTTACGCGGGAGGAGTCTACGAGCAGTACTTC.

This clonotype was counted many times. CDR3 DNA: TGCGCCAGCAGCGCAACACGACCCCAGCCGGAATTTAGTGAGCAGTTCTTC. This encodes CASSATRPQPEFSEQFF. This chain links TRBV5-1 with TRBJ2-1; the D is unclear. CDR1 and CDR2 from the germline V gene are SGHRS and YFSETQ. The CDR3 covers 17 residues. V lost 4 bases and J 9 bases, leaving 26 bases between the germline ends.

The chain links TRBV5-1 to TRBJ1-4, with D hard to call. Germline CDR1 is SGHRS and CDR2 is YFSETQ. V was trimmed by 0 bases and J by 15 bases, leaving 12 bases between them. The CDR3 is made up of 12 amino acids. DNA for the CDR3: TGCGCCAGCAGCTTGGAGGGCACCCAGGTGTTTTTT. It translates to CASSLEGTQVFF.